These 23 T cell receptor beta chains came from one sample sequenced in a study of blood T cell repertoires in COVID-19 (dated by TCRdb to 2020 to 2022). Libraries were made using the immunoSEQ multiplex PCR assay. Imported from immuneACCESS, the table was reduced by TCRdb to in-frame sequences with V and J called. These copies leave out some clones; in studies compared against another copy, an unresolved V gene accounts for under half, and the cause of the remainder is not known. For this sample there are roughly 220,000 clones; around 87% appear just once. The top ten clonotypes cover more than 3% of the sample. Sequences were obtained from PBMCs or T cells enriched from blood (not recorded which). These receptors all come from a woman aged 18-29 years in a cohort exposed to, infected with or recovered from COVID-19 (not recorded which).

This chain connects TRBV15 to TRBJ1-4; no clear D gene. The V gene's germline CDR1 is LNHNV and CDR2 YYDKDF (reference sequence). V was cut by 5 bases and J by 8 bases, with 15 bases left in between. The length of the CDR3 is 14 residues. DNA of the CDR3: TGTGCCACCAGCGGCGGGTCTCGAGGGGAAAAACTGTTTTTT. Amino acids: CATSGGSRGEKLFF.

The V and J genes are TRBV7-8 and TRBJ1-2, with no clear D. CDR1 SGHVS and CDR2 FQNEAQ come from the germline V gene. The CDR3 length is 13 residues. V was trimmed by 5 bases and J by 4 bases, leaving 11 bases between them. The CDR3 region is CASSPSGFYGYTF. In nucleotides, the CDR3 is TGTGCCAGCAGCCCAAGCGGCTTCTATGGCTACACCTTC.

A few counts support this clone. The chain carries TRBV2 and TRBJ2-7; 11 bases map to TRBD2. The CDR3 contains 15 residues. The ends lost 8 bases at V and 0 bases at J; junction bases unmatched: 6. Per germline, CDR1 SNHLY and CDR2 FYNNEI. The CDR3 loop reads CASGGLAVRSYEQYF. CDR3 DNA sequence: TGTGCCAGCGGGGGACTAGCGGTTCGCTCCTACGAGCAGTACTTC.

The genes are TRBV4-1 and TRBJ2-2; maybe TRBD1 (6 bases). The CDR3 consists of 16 residues. V lost 0 bases and J 6 bases, leaving 14 bases between the germline ends. Per the germline V gene, CDR1 is MGHRA and CDR2 is YSYEKL. In DNA form, the CDR3 reads TGCGCCAGCAGCCAAGAACCCGTGACAGGTCCCGGGGAGCTGTTTTTT. It specifies CASSQEPVTGPGELFF.

The gene calls are TRBV25-1 and TRBJ2-1; 9 bases are a match to TRBD1. V was clipped by 3 bases and J by 6 bases; unmatched bases: 9. The length of the CDR3 is 16 residues. From germline, CDR1 is MGHDK and CDR2 SYGVNS. The CDR3 protein is CASSDTVDRGANEQFF. CDR3 nucleotide sequence: TGTGCCAGCAGTGACACGGTCGACAGGGGGGCCAATGAGCAGTTCTTC.

This clone came up once. The V and J genes are TRBV19 and TRBJ1-3; D remains unclear. CDR3 length: 15 amino acids. The germline V gene encodes CDR1 LNHDA and CDR2 SQIVND (reference sequence). V was trimmed by 1 base and J by 0 bases, leaving 7 bases between them. The CDR3 is CASSIGLFSGNTIYF. CDR3 DNA: TGTGCCAGTAGTATAGGACTTTTCTCTGGAAACACCATATATTTT. Supplemented by reference TRBV19 and TRBJ1-3, the full variable domain reads DGGITQSPKYLFRKEGQNVTLSCEQNLNHDAMYWYRQDPGQGLRLIYYSQIVNDFQKGDIAEGYSVSREKKESFPLTVTSAQKNPTAFYLCASSIGLFSGNTIYFGEGSWLTVV.

This clone occurred a few times. V usage is TRBV19 and J usage is TRBJ1-5; 7 bases are a match to TRBD1. Germline loops: CDR1 LNHDA, CDR2 SQIVND (reference sequence). The trim removed 5 bases at V and 3 bases at J, leaving 4 bases unmatched. This CDR3 is 14 amino acids long. The CDR3 reads CASSSGQANQPQHF. CDR3 in DNA: TGTGCCAGTAGTTCCGGACAGGCCAATCAGCCCCAGCATTTT. The full variable domain, rest sourced from reference TRBV19 and TRBJ1-5, is DGGITQSPKYLFRKEGQNVTLSCEQNLNHDAMYWYRQDPGQGLRLIYYSQIVNDFQKGDIAEGYSVSREKKESFPLTVTSAQKNPTAFYLCASSSGQANQPQHFGDGTRLSIL.

This chain links TRBV3-1 (or the pseudogene TRBV3-2) with TRBJ1-4; the D is unclear. V gave up 2 bases and J gave up 8 bases, with 15 bases separating them. The CDR3 totals 15 residues. Per the germline V gene, CDR1 is LGHDT and CDR2 is YNNKEL (reference sequence). The CDR3 region is CASSQTGGMEEKLFF. The CDR3, as DNA: TGTGCCAGCAGCCAAACCGGTGGCATGGAGGAAAAACTGTTTTTT.

This clone was observed once. The chain carries TRBV24-1 and TRBJ1-5; unclear D gene. Looked up from germline, CDR1 is KGHDR and CDR2 is SFDVKD. Trimming left V 6 bases short and J 0 bases short, with 14 bases between. The CDR3 totals 16 residues. The CDR3 coding sequence is TGTGCCACCAGTCCTGGCGGCTCTGATAGCAATCAGCCCCAGCATTTT. It codes for CATSPGGSDSNQPQHF.

CDR3 nucleotide sequence: TGTGCCAGCAGCTTGGACAGGGCGGTCAGCGAGCAGTACTTC. Protein product: CASSLDRAVSEQYF. The chain joins TRBV11-3 to TRBJ2-7, with 8 positions matching TRBD1. Trimming took 3 bases from V and 6 from J; bases not matched to a gene: 7. The CDR3 loop spans 14 amino acids. The germline V gene encodes CDR1 SGHNT and CDR2 YENEEA.

The chain recombines TRBV27 with TRBJ2-3; D is perhaps TRBD1 (5 bases). Germline lookup yields CDR1 MNHEY and CDR2 SMNVEV (reference sequence). V was clipped by 6 bases and J by 3 bases, with 13 bases between them. The CDR3 is 14 residues long. In DNA form, the CDR3 reads TGTGCCAGCAGAAAAAACAGGTTTACAGATACGCAGTATTTT. Translating gives CASRKNRFTDTQYF.

V and J are TRBV11-2 and TRBJ2-1; 11 bases match TRBD2. The germline CDR1 and CDR2 sequences are SGHAT and FQNNGV. The J segment lost 6 bases and the V segment lost 2 bases, leaving 6 bases of the junction unmatched. The CDR3 is made up of 16 amino acids. CDR3 region: CASSLLAGGAFNEQFF. CDR3 in DNA: TGTGCCAGCAGCTTACTAGCGGGGGGCGCGTTCAATGAGCAGTTCTTC. The complete variable domain, with remaining parts taken from reference TRBV11-2 and TRBJ2-1, reads EAGVAQSPRYKIIEKRQSVAFWCNPISGHATLYWYQQILGQGPKLLIQFQNNGVVDDSQLPKDRFSAERLKGVDSTLKIQPAKLEDSAVYLCASSLLAGGAFNEQFFGPGTRLTVL.

This clone was observed once. The V and J genes are TRBV9 and TRBJ1-4; 8 bases match TRBD1. Germline V gene data show CDR1 as SGDLS and CDR2 as YYNGEE. The V segment lost 4 bases and the J segment 7 bases; nucleotides outside the gene matches: 6. The CDR3 is 14 amino acids. CDR3 in amino acids: CASSSQGAGEKLFF. The CDR3 nucleotides read TGTGCCAGCAGCTCCCAGGGGGCAGGTGAAAAACTGTTTTTT.

The rearrangement links TRBV18 to TRBJ1-5; D call uncertain. The germline V gene encodes CDR1 KGHSH and CDR2 LQKENI. The CDR3 consists of 13 residues. Between the trimmed V and J ends, which lost 3 bases and 8 bases, there was a span of 11 bases. The CDR3 region has the DNA TGTGCCAGCTCACCGGAGCGGCTGGAGCCCCAGCATTTT. Its protein is CASSPERLEPQHF.

The chain carries TRBV5-1 and TRBJ2-5, with D possibly TRBD2 on 7 matching bases. Germline CDR1 reads SGHRS; CDR2 reads YFSETQ. The CDR3 spans 14 residues. The V end was cut by 4 bases, the J end by 5 bases, with 15 bases between. CDR3 coding DNA: TGCGCCAGCAGCACTGGCGGGGGCCGGGAGACCCAGTACTTC. Its translation: CASSTGGGRETQYF.

The CDR3 coding sequence is TGTGCCAGCAGCCTAGGACTAGCGGGAGTAGAGACCCAGTACTTC. Amino acids: CASSLGLAGVETQYF. The chain recombines TRBV9 with TRBJ2-5; 13 bases are a match to TRBD2. The junction had 4 bases not matched to a gene; V was cut back by 4 bases and J by 4 bases. Per the germline V gene, CDR1 is SGDLS and CDR2 is YYNGEE. CDR3 length equals 15 residues. Looking up the rest from reference TRBV9 and TRBJ2-5 gives the full variable domain: DSGVTQTPKHLITATGQRVTLRCSPRSGDLSVYWYQQSLDQGLQFLIQYYNGEERAKGNILERFSAQQFPDLHSELNLSSLELGDSALYFCASSLGLAGVETQYFGPGTRLLVL.

This chain links TRBV2 with TRBJ1-4; TRBD1 agrees at 8 bases. The CDR3 is 16 residues long. Trimming at V came to 6 bases and at J to 5 bases, leaving 11 bases not matched to a gene. Per germline, CDR1 SNHLY and CDR2 FYNNEI. The DNA for the CDR3 is TGTGCCAGCAGGGCAGATTGGGACAGGAGGAATGAAAAACTGTTTTTT. Translation: CASRADWDRRNEKLFF. Looking up the rest from reference TRBV2 and TRBJ1-4 gives the full variable domain: EPEVTQTPSHQVTQMGQEVILRCVPISNHLYFYWYRQILGQKVEFLVSFYNNEISEKSEIFDDQFSVERPDGSNFTLKIRSTKLEDSAMYFCASRADWDRRNEKLFFGSGTQLSVL.

The V call is TRBV12-5, the J call TRBJ2-3, with 8 bases lining up with TRBD1. The CDR3 runs to 14 residues. Germline V gene lookup returns CDR1 LGHNT and CDR2 FRNRAP. Trimming took 5 bases from V and 2 from J; bases not matched to a gene: 3. CDR3 nucleotide sequence: TGTGCTAGTGGTAGGGGACAGGTCACAGATACGCAGTATTTT. This translates into CASGRGQVTDTQYF.

The chain links TRBV28 to TRBJ1-1, with D hard to call. The CDR3 is 15 amino acids. In germline, CDR1 is MDHEN, CDR2 SYDVKM. The V end lost 3 bases, the J end lost 0 bases, and 11 bases lay between the germline ends. The CDR3 protein is CASSFEVLMNTEAFF. The CDR3 region has the DNA TGTGCCAGCAGTTTCGAGGTCCTCATGAACACTGAAGCTTTCTTT.

The V call is TRBV15, the J call TRBJ1-2; possibly TRBD1 for D (5 bases). In germline, CDR1 is LNHNV, CDR2 YYDKDF (reference sequence). V was shortened by 1 base and J by 6 bases, with 12 bases between the two germline ends. The CDR3 loop spans 14 amino acids. Written as DNA, the CDR3 is TGTGCCACCAGCAGAGGGGCACAGGAACATGGCTACACCTTC. Protein sequence: CATSRGAQEHGYTF.

The chain carries TRBV11-2 and TRBJ1-4, with D unresolved. This CDR3 is built from 15 residues. Trimming pared 4 bases from V and 8 bases from J, leaving 17 bases between. Germline V lookup: CDR1 SGHAT, CDR2 FQNNGV. The CDR3 is CASSYRTKSGEKLFF. In DNA, the CDR3 is TGTGCCAGCAGCTACAGAACGAAATCGGGGGAAAAACTGTTTTTT.

The chain combines TRBV24-1 with TRBJ2-5, with 7 bases that match TRBD2. This CDR3 spans 14 amino acids. CDR1 and CDR2 from the germline V gene are KGHDR and SFDVKD. The V gene end was trimmed by 6 bases and the J gene end by 4 bases; junction bases not matched to a gene: 7. The chain's CDR3 is CATSLSGASETQYF. CDR3 nucleotides: TGTGCCACCAGTCTAAGCGGGGCTTCAGAGACCCAGTACTTC.

The chain joins TRBV28 to TRBJ1-6; D perhaps matches TRBD1 (5 bases). V was trimmed by 1 base and J by 1 base, leaving 11 bases between them. CDR3 length equals 17 residues. CDR1 is MDHEN, CDR2 SYDVKM, per germline. As DNA, the CDR3 is TGTGCCAGCAGTTTATCCCAACCAGGGTCCTATAATTCACCCCTCCACTTT. It encodes CASSLSQPGSYNSPLHF.